What follows are 2 T cell receptor beta chains derived from one specimen sequenced in a study of T cells in localized non-small cell lung cancer. The method was immunoSEQ multiplex PCR; TCRdb's version includes in-frame clones alone and lacks a portion of them. Of roughly 58,000 clones in the sample, around 81% were seen once. The sequenced sample was PBMCs, obtained before any cancer treatment. These receptors came from a man aged 40 to 69 with stage II lung adenocarcinoma.

The V and J genes are TRBV5-1 and TRBJ2-7, with 8 nucleotides matching TRBD2. The J segment lost 0 bases and the V segment lost 4 bases, leaving 9 bases of the junction unmatched. The CDR3 sequence is 16 residues long. Per germline, CDR1 SGHRS and CDR2 YFSETQ. CDR3 amino acids: CASSLSLADLSYEQYF. Written as DNA, the CDR3 is TGCGCCAGCAGCCTCTCACTAGCGGACCTCTCCTACGAGCAGTACTTC.

This rearrangement joins TRBV18 to TRBJ1-1, with TRBD1 matching 7 bases. V lost 5 bases to trimming and J lost 1 base; unmatched junction nucleotides: 4. Germline CDR1 and CDR2: KGHSH and LQKENI. CDR3 length: 14 amino acids. CDR3 in amino acids: CASSEGAANTEAFF. The CDR3 DNA reads as TGTGCCAGCTCAGAGGGGGCGGCGAACACTGAAGCTTTCTTT.